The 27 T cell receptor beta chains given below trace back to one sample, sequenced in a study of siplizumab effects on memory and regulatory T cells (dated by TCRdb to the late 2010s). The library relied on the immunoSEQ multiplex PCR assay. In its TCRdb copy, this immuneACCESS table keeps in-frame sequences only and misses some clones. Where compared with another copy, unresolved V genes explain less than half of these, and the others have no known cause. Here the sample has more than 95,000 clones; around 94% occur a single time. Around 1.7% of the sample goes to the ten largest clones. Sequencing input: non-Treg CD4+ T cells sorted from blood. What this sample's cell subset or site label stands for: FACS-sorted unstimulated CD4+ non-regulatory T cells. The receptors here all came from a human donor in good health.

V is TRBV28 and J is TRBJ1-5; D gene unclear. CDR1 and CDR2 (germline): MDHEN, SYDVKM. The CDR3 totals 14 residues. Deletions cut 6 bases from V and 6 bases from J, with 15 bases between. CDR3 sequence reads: CASSPRPSGQPQHF. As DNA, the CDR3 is TGTGCCAGCAGCCCAAGGCCCTCGGGTCAGCCCCAGCATTTT.

The DNA of the CDR3 is TGCAGCGCCGGTCGGCCGCCGGGAGAGACCCAGTACTTC. It translates to CSAGRPPGETQYF. This rearrangement joins TRBV29-1 to TRBJ2-5; no definite D call. This CDR3 has 13 amino acids. Germline CDR1 SQVTM, CDR2 ANQGSEA. With 7 bases removed from V and 4 bases from J, the gap between germline ends came to 16 bases.

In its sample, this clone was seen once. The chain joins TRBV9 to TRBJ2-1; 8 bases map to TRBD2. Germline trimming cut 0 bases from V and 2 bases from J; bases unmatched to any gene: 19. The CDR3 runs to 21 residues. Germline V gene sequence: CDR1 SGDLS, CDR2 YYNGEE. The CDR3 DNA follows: TGTGCCAGCAGCGTAGATCATAAGGCGGGTAGCGGGAATGTCGCCTACAATGAGCAGTTCTTC. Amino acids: CASSVDHKAGSGNVAYNEQFF.

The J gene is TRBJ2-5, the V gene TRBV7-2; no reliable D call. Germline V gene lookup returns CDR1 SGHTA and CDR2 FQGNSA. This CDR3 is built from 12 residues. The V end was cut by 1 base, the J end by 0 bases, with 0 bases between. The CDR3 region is CASSLDQETQYF. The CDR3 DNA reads TGTGCCAGCAGCTTAGACCAAGAGACCCAGTACTTC.

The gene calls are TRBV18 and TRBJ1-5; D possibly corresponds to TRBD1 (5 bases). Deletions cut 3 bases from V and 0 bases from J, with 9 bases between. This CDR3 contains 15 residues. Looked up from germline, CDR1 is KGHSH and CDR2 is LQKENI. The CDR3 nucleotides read TGTGCCAGCTCACCCGACAGACTTAGCAATCAGCCCCAGCATTTT. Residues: CASSPDRLSNQPQHF.

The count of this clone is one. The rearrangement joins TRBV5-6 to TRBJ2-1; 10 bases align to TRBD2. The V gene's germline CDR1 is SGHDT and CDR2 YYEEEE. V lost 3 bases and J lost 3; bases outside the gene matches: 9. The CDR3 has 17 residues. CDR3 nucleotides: TGTGCCAGCAGCTATGACATTACTAGCGGGAACTACAATGAGCAGTTCTTC. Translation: CASSYDITSGNYNEQFF.

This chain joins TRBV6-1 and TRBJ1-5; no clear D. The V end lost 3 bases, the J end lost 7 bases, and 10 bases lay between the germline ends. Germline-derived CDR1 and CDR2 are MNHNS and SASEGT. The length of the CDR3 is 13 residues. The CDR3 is CASSDGRGQPQHF. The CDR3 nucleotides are TGTGCCAGCAGTGACGGAAGAGGCCAGCCCCAGCATTTT.

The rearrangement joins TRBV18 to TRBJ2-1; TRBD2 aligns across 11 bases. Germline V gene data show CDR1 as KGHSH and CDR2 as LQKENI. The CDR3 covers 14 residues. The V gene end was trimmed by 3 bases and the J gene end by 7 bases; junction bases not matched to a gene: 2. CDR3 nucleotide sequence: TGTGCCAGCTCACCGCTAGCGGGGGGAAATGAGCAGTTCTTC. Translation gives CASSPLAGGNEQFF. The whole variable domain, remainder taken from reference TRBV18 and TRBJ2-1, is NAGVMQNPRHLVRRRGQEARLRCSPMKGHSHVYWYRQLPEEGLKFMVYLQKENIIDESGMPKERFSAEFPKEGPSILRIQQVVRGDSAAYFCASSPLAGGNEQFFGPGTRLTVL.

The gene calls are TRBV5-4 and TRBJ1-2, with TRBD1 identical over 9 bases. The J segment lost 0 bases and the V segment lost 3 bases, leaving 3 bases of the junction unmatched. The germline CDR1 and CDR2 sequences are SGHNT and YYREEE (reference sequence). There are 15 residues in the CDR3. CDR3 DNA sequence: TGTGCCAGCAGCTCCCGGGACAGGGCTAACTATGGCTACACCTTC. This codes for CASSSRDRANYGYTF.

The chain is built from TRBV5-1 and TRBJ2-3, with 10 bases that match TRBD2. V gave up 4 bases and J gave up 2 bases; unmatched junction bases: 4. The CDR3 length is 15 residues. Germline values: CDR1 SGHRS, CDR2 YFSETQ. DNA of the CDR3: TGCGCCAGCAGCAGAAGCGGGGGGGTCACAGATACGCAGTATTTT. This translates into CASSRSGGVTDTQYF.

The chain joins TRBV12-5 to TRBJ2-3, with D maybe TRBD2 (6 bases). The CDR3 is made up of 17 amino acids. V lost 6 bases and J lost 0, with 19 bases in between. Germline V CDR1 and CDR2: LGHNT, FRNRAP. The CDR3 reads CASGNGGGGTSTDTQYF. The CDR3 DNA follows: TGTGCTAGTGGAAATGGTGGCGGCGGGACTAGCACAGATACGCAGTATTTT.

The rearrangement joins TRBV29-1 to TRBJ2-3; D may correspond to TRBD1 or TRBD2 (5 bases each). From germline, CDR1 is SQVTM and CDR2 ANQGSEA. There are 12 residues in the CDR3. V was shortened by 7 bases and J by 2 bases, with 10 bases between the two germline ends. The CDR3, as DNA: TGCAGCGGTGGGACCCACACAGATACGCAGTATTTT. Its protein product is CSGGTHTDTQYF.

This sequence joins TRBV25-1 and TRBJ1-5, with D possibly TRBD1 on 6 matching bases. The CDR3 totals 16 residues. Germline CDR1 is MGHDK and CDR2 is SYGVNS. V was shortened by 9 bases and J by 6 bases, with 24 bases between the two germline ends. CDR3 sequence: CARSGGRRSWGQPQHF. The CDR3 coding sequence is TGTGCCAGGTCGGGGGGGCGCAGGAGTTGGGGTCAGCCCCAGCATTTT.

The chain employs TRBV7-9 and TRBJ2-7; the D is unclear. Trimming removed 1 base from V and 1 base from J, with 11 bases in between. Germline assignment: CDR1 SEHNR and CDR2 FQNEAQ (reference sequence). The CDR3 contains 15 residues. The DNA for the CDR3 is TGTGCCAGCAGCTTAGAAAGGGCCCCTTCCTACGAGCAGTACTTC. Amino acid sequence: CASSLERAPSYEQYF.

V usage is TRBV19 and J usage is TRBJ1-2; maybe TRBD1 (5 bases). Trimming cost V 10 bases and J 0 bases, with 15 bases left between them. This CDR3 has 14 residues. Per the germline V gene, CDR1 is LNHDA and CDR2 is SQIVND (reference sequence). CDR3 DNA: TGTGCCACCTACCGACTGGGACCTAACTATGGCTACACCTTC. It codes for CATYRLGPNYGYTF.

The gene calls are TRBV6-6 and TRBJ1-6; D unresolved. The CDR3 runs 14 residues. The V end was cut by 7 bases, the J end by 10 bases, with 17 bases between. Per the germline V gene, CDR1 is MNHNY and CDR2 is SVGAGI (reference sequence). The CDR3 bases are TGTGCCAGCATTCAGAGAGCGGGGTACTCACCCCTCCACTTT. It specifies CASIQRAGYSPLHF.

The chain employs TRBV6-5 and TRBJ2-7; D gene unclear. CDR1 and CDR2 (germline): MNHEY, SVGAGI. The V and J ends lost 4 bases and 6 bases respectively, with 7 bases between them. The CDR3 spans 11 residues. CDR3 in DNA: TGTGCCAGCAGTTCCCTAGGCGAGCAGTACTTC. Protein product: CASSSLGEQYF.

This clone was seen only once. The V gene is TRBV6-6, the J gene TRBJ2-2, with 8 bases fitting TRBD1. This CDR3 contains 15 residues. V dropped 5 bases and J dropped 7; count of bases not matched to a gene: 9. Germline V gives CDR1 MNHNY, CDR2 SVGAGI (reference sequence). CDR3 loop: CASSAAGGWIGELFF. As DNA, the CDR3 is TGTGCCAGCAGTGCGGCAGGGGGCTGGATCGGGGAGCTGTTTTTT.

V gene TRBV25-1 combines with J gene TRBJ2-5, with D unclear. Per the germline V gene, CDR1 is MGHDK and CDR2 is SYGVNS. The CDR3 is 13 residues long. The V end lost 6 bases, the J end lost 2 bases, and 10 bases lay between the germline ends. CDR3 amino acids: CASSRTDQETQYF. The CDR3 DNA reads TGTGCCAGCAGCAGGACGGATCAAGAGACCCAGTACTTC.

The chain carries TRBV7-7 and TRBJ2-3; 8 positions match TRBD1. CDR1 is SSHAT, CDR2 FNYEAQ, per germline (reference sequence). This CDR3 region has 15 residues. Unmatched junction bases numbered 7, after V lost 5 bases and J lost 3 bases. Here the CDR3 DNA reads TGTGCCAGCAGCCCCGCAGGGGGCGGAACAGATACGCAGTATTTT. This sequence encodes CASSPAGGGTDTQYF.

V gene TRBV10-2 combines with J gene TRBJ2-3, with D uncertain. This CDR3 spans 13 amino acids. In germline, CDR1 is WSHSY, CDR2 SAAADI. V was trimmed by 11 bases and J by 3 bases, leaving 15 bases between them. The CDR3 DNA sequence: TGCGCCGTGGGCGTTCTTGCGACAGATACGCAGTATTTT. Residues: CAVGVLATDTQYF.

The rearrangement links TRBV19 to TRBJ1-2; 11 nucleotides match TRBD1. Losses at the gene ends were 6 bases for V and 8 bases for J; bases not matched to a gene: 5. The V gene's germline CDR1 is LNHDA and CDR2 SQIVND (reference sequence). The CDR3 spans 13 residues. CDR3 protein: CASRDRGLGGYTF. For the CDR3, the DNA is TGTGCCAGTAGGGACAGGGGGCTGGGGGGCTACACCTTC.

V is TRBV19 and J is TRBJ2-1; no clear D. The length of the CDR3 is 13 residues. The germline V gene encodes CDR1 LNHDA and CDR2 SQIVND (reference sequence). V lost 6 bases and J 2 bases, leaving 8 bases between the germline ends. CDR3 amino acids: CASRGPTYNEQFF. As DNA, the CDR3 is TGTGCCAGTAGAGGGCCAACCTACAATGAGCAGTTCTTC.

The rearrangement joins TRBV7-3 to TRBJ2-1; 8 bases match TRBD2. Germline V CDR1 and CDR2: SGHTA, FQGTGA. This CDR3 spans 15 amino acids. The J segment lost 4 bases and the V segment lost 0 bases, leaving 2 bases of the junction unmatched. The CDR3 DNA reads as TGTGCCAGCAGCTTAACGCGGGAGGTGTACAATGAGCAGTTCTTC. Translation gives CASSLTREVYNEQFF.

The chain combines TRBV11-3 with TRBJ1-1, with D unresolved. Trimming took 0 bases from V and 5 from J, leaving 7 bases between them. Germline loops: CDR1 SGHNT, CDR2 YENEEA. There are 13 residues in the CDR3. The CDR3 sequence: CASSLEEGTEAFF. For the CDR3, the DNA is TGTGCCAGCAGCTTAGAAGAAGGGACTGAAGCTTTCTTT.

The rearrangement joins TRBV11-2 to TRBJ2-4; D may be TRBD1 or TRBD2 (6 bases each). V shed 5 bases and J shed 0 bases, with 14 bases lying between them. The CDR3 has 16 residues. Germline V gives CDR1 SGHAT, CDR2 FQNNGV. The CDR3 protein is CASSPRGPLAKNIQYF. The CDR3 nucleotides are TGTGCCAGCAGCCCCCGGGGGCCTCTAGCCAAAAACATTCAGTACTTC.

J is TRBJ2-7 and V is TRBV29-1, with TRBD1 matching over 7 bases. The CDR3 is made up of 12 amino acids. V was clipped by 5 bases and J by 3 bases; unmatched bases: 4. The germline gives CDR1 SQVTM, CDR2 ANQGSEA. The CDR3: CSVQAGGYEQYF. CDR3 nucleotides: TGCAGCGTTCAGGCAGGGGGCTACGAGCAGTACTTC.